The 32 T cell receptor beta chains below were found in one sample sequenced in a study of T cells after yellow fever vaccination. TCRdb called the 5' RACE reads again in MiXCR, with one record for every CDR3 protein. The sample records hundreds of thousands of distinct CDR3 sequences, around 12% being singletons. This specimen consisted of CD4+ T cells sorted from PBMCs, obtained 15 days after the yellow fever booster vaccination. The receptors stem from a man aged 18 to 30 who received the YFV17D yellow fever vaccine.

This clonotype has a handful of counts. The gene calls are TRBV6-5 and TRBJ1-5; no firm D call. The CDR3 is 14 amino acids. Per the germline V gene, CDR1 is MNHEY and CDR2 is SVGAGI. Trimming shortened V by 6 bases and J by 3 bases, and 12 bases separated the two germline ends. CDR3 sequence reads: CASRARGYNQPQHF. The CDR3 bases are TGTGCCAGCAGGGCCCGGGGATACAATCAGCCCCAGCATTTT.

The chain employs TRBV9 and TRBJ1-6; D possibly corresponds to TRBD1 (6 bases). Trimming removed 4 bases from V and 1 base from J, with 15 bases in between. CDR3 length: 17 residues. The germline gives CDR1 SGDLS, CDR2 YYNGEE. The CDR3 DNA reads as TGTGCCAGCAGCCCAGGACAGAGAAGGTCCTATAATTCACCCCTCCACTTT. It specifies CASSPGQRRSYNSPLHF.

The J gene is TRBJ2-7, the V gene TRBV5-1; 9 bases agree with TRBD1. With V trimmed by 7 bases and J by 5 bases, 7 bases remained unmatched. Germline V gives CDR1 SGHRS, CDR2 YFSETQ. This CDR3 comprises 13 residues. The CDR3 loop is CASGQGYTNEQYF. DNA of the CDR3: TGCGCCAGCGGACAGGGGTATACTAACGAGCAGTACTTC. Using reference TRBV5-1 and TRBJ2-7 for the parts outside the CDR3, the full variable domain is KAGVTQTPRYLIKTRGQQVTLSCSPISGHRSVSWYQQTPGQGLQFLFEYFSETQRNKGNFPGRFSGRQFSNSRSEMNVSTLELGDSALYLCASGQGYTNEQYFGPGTRLTVT.

There are a few counts of this clonotype. This rearrangement joins TRBV5-1 to TRBJ2-3; a possible D gene is TRBD1 (5 bases). CDR3 length: 13 amino acids. Germline CDR1 reads SGHRS; CDR2 reads YFSETQ. Trimming shortened V by 7 bases and J by 4 bases, and 13 bases separated the two germline ends. CDR3 in DNA: TGCGCCAGCCGAAACCCAGGGTCAGATACGCAGTATTTT. It codes for CASRNPGSDTQYF.

This clonotype was found a few times. CDR3 sequence: CASSQVRVVTNEKLFF. The CDR3 DNA follows: TGCGCCAGCAGCCAAGTAAGGGTCGTGACTAATGAAAAACTGTTTTTT. The V gene is TRBV4-3, the J gene TRBJ1-4; no firm D call. Germline V gene lookup returns CDR1 LGHNA and CDR2 YSLEER. The CDR3 extends over 16 amino acids. Trimming shortened V by 1 base and J by 2 bases, and 11 bases separated the two germline ends.

This sequence joins TRBV11-2 and TRBJ2-7; unclear D gene. Trimming took off 0 bases at V and 6 bases at J, with 9 bases between the two ends. The CDR3 has 13 residues. Germline V CDR1 and CDR2: SGHAT, FQNNGV. The CDR3, as DNA: TGTGCCAGCAGCTTAGATCCCTCCGTCGAGCAGTACGTC. It encodes CASSLDPSVEQYV.

This chain links TRBV7-9 with TRBJ2-7; TRBD1 agrees at 7 bases. This CDR3 region has 14 residues. CDR1 is SEHNR, CDR2 FQNEAQ, per germline (reference sequence). V gave up 5 bases and J gave up 1 base; unmatched junction bases: 5. DNA for the CDR3: TGTGCCAGCAGCCTCCAGACAGGGTCCTACGAGCAGTACTTC. Protein sequence: CASSLQTGSYEQYF.

The genes are TRBV7-9 and TRBJ1-2, with a possible D match to TRBD1 (6 bases). Trimming shortened V by 2 bases and J by 5 bases, and 12 bases separated the two germline ends. Germline CDR1 is SEHNR and CDR2 is FQNEAQ (reference sequence). This CDR3 has 14 amino acids. CDR3 sequence reads: CASSLSGTQYGYTF. The CDR3 nucleotides read TGTGCCAGCAGCTTATCCGGGACACAATATGGCTACACCTTC.

This sequence joins TRBV12-3 or TRBV12-4 and TRBJ1-2; 11 nucleotides align to TRBD1. V was pared by 6 bases and J by 8 bases, with 8 bases of the junction left unmatched. CDR3 length equals 14 residues. The CDR3 region has the DNA TGTGCCAGCAGCCTAGGACAGGGGGCGAAAGGCTACACCTTC. Translated, it gives CASSLGQGAKGYTF.

The CDR3 nucleotides read TGTGCCAGCACGACGGATGGATGGAGCAATCAGCCCCAGCATTTT. Amino acids: CASTTDGWSNQPQHF. J is TRBJ1-5 and V is TRBV7-8; D is uncertain. The CDR3 extends over 15 amino acids. V was pared by 7 bases and J by 1 base, with 14 bases between. Germline V gene data show CDR1 as SGHVS and CDR2 as FQNEAQ.

The V and J genes are TRBV24-1 and TRBJ1-1, with D perhaps matching TRBD1 (5 bases). Germline V gene lookup returns CDR1 KGHDR and CDR2 SFDVKD. Trimming pared 7 bases from V and 6 bases from J, leaving 11 bases between. The CDR3 has 12 amino acids. CDR3: CATRRGGAEAFF. CDR3 DNA sequence: TGTGCCACCAGGCGCGGGGGTGCTGAAGCTTTCTTT.

In this sample, this clonotype turned up a few times. This chain links TRBV6-2 or TRBV6-3 with TRBJ2-1; 11 bases match TRBD2. V was clipped by 4 bases and J by 2 bases; unmatched bases: 1. Per the germline V gene, CDR1 is MNHEY and CDR2 is SVGEGT. This CDR3 is 15 amino acids long. CDR3 sequence reads: CASSLGLAAYNEQFF. The DNA of the CDR3 is TGTGCCAGCAGTTTGGGACTAGCGGCCTACAATGAGCAGTTCTTC.

CDR3 loop: CASSPRQGLAEQFF. The CDR3 DNA reads TGTGCCAGCAGCCCACGACAGGGGCTGGCTGAGCAGTTCTTC. The rearrangement uses TRBV7-2 and TRBJ2-1; 8 nucleotides align to TRBD1. J lost 9 bases, V lost 5 bases, and 9 bases had no gene match. Germline V gene lookup returns CDR1 SGHTA and CDR2 FQGNSA. This CDR3 is built from 14 residues.

The genes are TRBV7-2 and TRBJ2-7, with no clear D. V dropped 3 bases and J dropped 3 bases, with 12 bases sitting between them. There are 14 residues in the CDR3. CDR1 and CDR2 (germline): SGHTA, FQGNSA. This CDR3 reads CASSLGRVNYEQYF. The CDR3 DNA follows: TGTGCCAGCAGCTTGGGTCGGGTTAACTACGAGCAGTACTTC.

Only a few counts were recorded for this clonotype. This sequence joins TRBV4-3 and TRBJ1-1; no clear D gene. CDR3 length: 13 residues. Germline lookup yields CDR1 LGHNA and CDR2 YSLEER. Trimming took 0 bases from V and 11 from J, leaving 13 bases between them. CDR3 in DNA: TGCGCCAGCAGCCAAGATCGGGGATTCGGGGCTTTCTTT. It is translated as CASSQDRGFGAFF.

This clonotype turned up a few times. The chain uses TRBV12-3 or TRBV12-4 and TRBJ2-3; D is perhaps TRBD1 or TRBD2 (6 bases each). This CDR3 is built from 14 residues. Trimming took off 6 bases at V and 4 bases at J, with 14 bases between the two ends. The CDR3 nucleotides are TGTGCCAGCAGCCCGAGGGGGGTTGCAGATACGCAGTATTTT. This translates into CASSPRGVADTQYF.

This clonotype was counted a few times. The gene calls are TRBV7-2 and TRBJ2-5, with D possibly being TRBD2 (6 bases). Trimming left V 5 bases short and J 4 bases short, with 17 bases between. Germline V lookup: CDR1 SGHTA, CDR2 FQGNSA. This CDR3 spans 15 amino acids. The CDR3 DNA is TGTGCCAGCAGCACTCGTGGAGGGTGGGGAGAGACCCAGTACTTC. This translates into CASSTRGGWGETQYF. Filled out from reference TRBV7-2 and TRBJ2-5, the complete variable domain reads GAGVSQSPSNKVTEKGKDVELRCDPISGHTALYWYRQSLGQGLEFLIYFQGNSAPDKSGLPSDRFSAERTGGSVSTLTIQRTQQEDSAVYLCASSTRGGWGETQYFGPGTRLLVL.

The V and J genes are TRBV4-3 and TRBJ1-1; tentative D call: TRBD1 (5 bases). The CDR3 length is 15 residues. Germline assignment: CDR1 LGHNA and CDR2 YSLEER. Trimming shortened V by 0 bases and J by 8 bases, and 16 bases separated the two germline ends. CDR3 sequence (DNA): TGCGCCAGCAGCCAAGAACCAAAGACAGTGATCGAAGCTTTCTTT. This gives the protein CASSQEPKTVIEAFF.

This clonotype was recorded a few times. The chain recombines TRBV24-1 with TRBJ1-1; D not resolved. Germline CDR1 is KGHDR and CDR2 is SFDVKD. Trimming cost V 1 base and J 1 base, with 21 bases left between them. CDR3 length equals 19 residues. The CDR3 sequence: CATSDFSGFGHLGNTEAFF. CDR3 nucleotide sequence: TGTGCCACCAGTGATTTTTCGGGTTTCGGGCATTTGGGGAACACTGAAGCTTTCTTT.

This clonotype came up a few times. This chain uses TRBV30 with TRBJ1-6; D uncertain. Germline-derived CDR1 and CDR2 are GTSNPN and SVGIG (reference sequence). Trimming took 0 bases from V and 6 from J, leaving 6 bases between them. This CDR3 is 13 amino acids long. Written as DNA, the CDR3 is TGTGCCTGGAGTGTAATGACTAATTCACCCCTCCACTTT. Encoded protein: CAWSVMTNSPLHF.

The genes are TRBV7-9 and TRBJ1-1; 7 nucleotides match TRBD1. The CDR3 is 13 residues long. The J segment lost 7 bases and the V segment lost 4 bases, leaving 6 bases of the junction unmatched. CDR1 is SEHNR, CDR2 FQNEAQ, per germline (reference sequence). CDR3 nucleotide sequence: TGTGCCAGCAGCTCGGACAGGCCCTTTGAAGCTTTCTTT. Protein product: CASSSDRPFEAFF.

This clonotype was counted many times. The chain uses TRBV7-2 and TRBJ2-5; possible D gene TRBD2, 6 bases. Germline CDR1 SGHTA, CDR2 FQGNSA. There are 14 residues in the CDR3. V was pared by 5 bases and J by 4 bases, with 14 bases between. Here the CDR3 reads CASSPMRGAETQYF. CDR3 nucleotide sequence: TGTGCCAGCAGCCCGATGCGGGGCGCAGAGACCCAGTACTTC. The variable domain in full, with the rest retrieved from reference TRBV7-2 and TRBJ2-5, is GAGVSQSPSNKVTEKGKDVELRCDPISGHTALYWYRQSLGQGLEFLIYFQGNSAPDKSGLPSDRFSAERTGGSVSTLTIQRTQQEDSAVYLCASSPMRGAETQYFGPGTRLLVL.

V is TRBV4-3 and J is TRBJ2-1, with a weak D call TRBD1 (6 bases). Germline CDR1 is LGHNA and CDR2 is YSLEER. This CDR3 is 16 amino acids long. Trimming took 0 bases from V and 2 from J, leaving 11 bases between them. In nucleotides, the CDR3 is TGCGCCAGCAGCCAAGAGGGAGCAGGGGCCTACAATGAGCAGTTCTTC. Its protein product is CASSQEGAGAYNEQFF.

The sample holds many counts of this clonotype. This sequence joins TRBV7-2 and TRBJ2-5; D may be TRBD1 (6 bases). This CDR3 is 16 amino acids long. Trimming removed 3 bases at V and 1 base at J, with 15 bases between. The germline gives CDR1 SGHTA, CDR2 FQGNSA. In DNA, the CDR3 is TGTGCCAGCAGCTTCAGGCAGGGGCTCACCCAAGAGACCCAGTACTTC. Translation: CASSFRQGLTQETQYF.

This clonotype was seen many times. The gene calls are TRBV24-1 and TRBJ2-3; D possibly matches TRBD1 or TRBD2 (6 bases each). V was shortened by 9 bases and J by 2 bases, with 8 bases between the two germline ends. Germline assignment: CDR1 KGHDR and CDR2 SFDVKD. The CDR3 covers 12 residues. The CDR3 reads CATGGLTDTQYF. CDR3 DNA sequence: TGTGCCACCGGGGGGCTCACAGATACGCAGTATTTT.

This clonotype turned up a few times. The chain links TRBV6-2 or TRBV6-3 to TRBJ2-4, with D possibly being TRBD1 (5 bases). The germline V gene has CDR1 MNHEY and CDR2 SVGEGT. This CDR3 comprises 15 residues. V was cut by 4 bases and J by 8 bases, with 18 bases left in between. In DNA, the CDR3 is TGTGCCAGCAGTTCCGGTAGGGGCCTACGGTACATTCAGTACTTC. Translated: CASSSGRGLRYIQYF.

V is TRBV3-1 and J is TRBJ2-2; weak D call: TRBD1 (5 bases). The CDR3 has 15 amino acids. Germline V gene lookup returns CDR1 LGHDT and CDR2 YNNKEL (reference sequence). Trimming pared 2 bases from V and 1 base from J, leaving 8 bases between. The CDR3 DNA reads as TGTGCCAGCAGCCAACTAGACAGGAACACCGGGGAGCTGTTTTTT. Its translation: CASSQLDRNTGELFF.

The chain joins TRBV7-3 to TRBJ2-1, with TRBD1 matching 8 bases. CDR1 SGHTA and CDR2 FQGTGA come from the germline V gene. Trimming at V came to 5 bases and at J to 8 bases, leaving 8 bases not matched to a gene. CDR3 length equals 14 residues. DNA for the CDR3: TGTGCCAGCAGCCGAGGACAGGGCCTCCATGAGCAGTTCTTC. As protein: CASSRGQGLHEQFF.

The gene calls are TRBV11-1 and TRBJ1-2; D gene ambiguous. Germline values: CDR1 SGHAT, CDR2 FQDESV (reference sequence). The CDR3 contains 15 residues. V was cut by 3 bases and J by 6 bases, with 17 bases left in between. CDR3 in DNA: TGTGCCAGCAGCTTGAGAGGACCCACGGCCCATGGCTACACCTTC. Protein: CASSLRGPTAHGYTF.

The chain couples TRBV12-3 or TRBV12-4 to TRBJ1-2; maybe TRBD1 (6 bases). The V gene lost 6 bases and the J gene lost 0 bases, with 11 bases spanning the gap. The CDR3 has 14 amino acids. This CDR3 is CASSWGQSNYGYTF. For the CDR3, the DNA is TGTGCCAGCAGCTGGGGGCAGTCTAACTATGGCTACACCTTC.

The chain carries TRBV20-1 and TRBJ2-5, with 8 positions matching TRBD2. The trim removed 0 bases at V and 6 bases at J, leaving 9 bases unmatched. There are 15 residues in the CDR3. Per the germline V gene, CDR1 is DFQATT and CDR2 is SNEGSKA (reference sequence). The CDR3 bases are TGCAGTGCTAGAGATCTCCCGGGGGGGTCCAAGACCCAGTACTTC. Residues: CSARDLPGGSKTQYF.

This clonotype was seen a few times. CDR3 DNA sequence: TGTGCCAGCAGCTTAAGGACAGGGGTTGGCGAGCAGTACGTC. It codes for CASSLRTGVGEQYV. The chain has TRBV7-8 and TRBJ2-7; 9 nucleotides agree with TRBD1. The CDR3 is made up of 14 amino acids. The germline CDR1 and CDR2 sequences are SGHVS and FQNEAQ. V gave up 2 bases and J gave up 6 bases; unmatched junction bases: 5.